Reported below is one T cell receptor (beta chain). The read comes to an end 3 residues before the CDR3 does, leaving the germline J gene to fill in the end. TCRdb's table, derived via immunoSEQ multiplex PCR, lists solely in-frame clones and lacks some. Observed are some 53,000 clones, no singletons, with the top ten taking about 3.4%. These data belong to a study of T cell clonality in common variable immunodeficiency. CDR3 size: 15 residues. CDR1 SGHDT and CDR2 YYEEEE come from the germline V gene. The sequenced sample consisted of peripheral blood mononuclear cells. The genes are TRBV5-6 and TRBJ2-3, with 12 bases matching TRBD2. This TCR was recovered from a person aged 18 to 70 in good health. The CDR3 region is CASSLGLAGVETQYF. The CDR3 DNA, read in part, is TGTGCCAGCAGCTTGGGACTAGCGGGAGTCGAGACG.